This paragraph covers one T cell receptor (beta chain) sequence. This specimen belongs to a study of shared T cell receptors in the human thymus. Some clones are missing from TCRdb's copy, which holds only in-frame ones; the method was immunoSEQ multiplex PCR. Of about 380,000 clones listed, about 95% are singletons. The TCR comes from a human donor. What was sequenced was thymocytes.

CDR3: CASSEKGQGVREQYF. The CDR3 region has the DNA TGCGCCAGCAGTGAGAAGGGACAGGGGGTGAGGGAGCAGTACTTC. The chain links TRBV10-2 to TRBJ2-7; 11 positions agree with TRBD1. CDR1 WSHSY and CDR2 SAAADI come from the germline V gene. J gave up 7 bases and V 2 bases, and 7 bases lay outside the gene matches. The CDR3 length is 15 residues.